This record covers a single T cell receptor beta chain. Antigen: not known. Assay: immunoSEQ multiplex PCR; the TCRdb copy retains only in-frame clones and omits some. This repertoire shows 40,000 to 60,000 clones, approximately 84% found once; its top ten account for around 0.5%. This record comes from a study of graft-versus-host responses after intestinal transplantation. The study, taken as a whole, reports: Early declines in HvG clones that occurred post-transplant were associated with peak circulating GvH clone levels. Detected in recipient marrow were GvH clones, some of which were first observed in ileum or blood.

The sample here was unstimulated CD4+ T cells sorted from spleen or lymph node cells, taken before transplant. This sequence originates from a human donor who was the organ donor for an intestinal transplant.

The CDR3 DNA reads TGTGCCAGCAGTTTGAACTATATGACAGATACGCAGTATTTT. This translates into CASSLNYMTDTQYF. The V gene is TRBV27, the J gene TRBJ2-3; D ambiguous. V was clipped by 3 bases and J by 3 bases, with 10 bases between them. CDR1 and CDR2 from the germline V gene are MNHEY and SMNVEV (reference sequence). The CDR3 runs 14 residues.